This T cell receptor (beta chain) came from a study of T-cell memory formation after mild COVID-19. General study results and limits: CD4+ contracting clones were mainly CM and EM; CD8+ ones, EMRA. Pre-infection memory carried some responding clones, suggesting that cross-reactive memory joined. Whether day 37 second-wave clones are SARS-CoV-2-specific was not confirmed.

This CDR3 comprises 14 residues. Germline V CDR1 and CDR2: MNHEY, SVGAGI. Trimming shortened V by 0 bases and J by 11 bases, and 11 bases separated the two germline ends. Libraries for TCRalpha and TCRbeta carried sample barcodes and unique molecular identifiers via 5'RACE. TCRdb fed the 5' RACE reads into MiXCR, producing one record per CDR3 protein. The repertoire consists of roughly 350,000 distinct CDR3 sequences, with around a fifth occurring once and the leading ten covering around an eighth. In its sample, this clonotype was seen a few times. Its antigen is undetermined. The source is an adult woman who had mild COVID-19 (a few samples of this study predate the infection). Cell type and time point are not known. The chain joins TRBV6-5 to TRBJ1-6; D unresolved. Sequenced: PBMCs or a T cell subset sorted from them (not recorded which). CDR3 region: CASSYSPQDPPLHF. CDR3 bases: TGTGCCAGCAGTTACTCACCGCAGGACCCACCCCTCCACTTT.